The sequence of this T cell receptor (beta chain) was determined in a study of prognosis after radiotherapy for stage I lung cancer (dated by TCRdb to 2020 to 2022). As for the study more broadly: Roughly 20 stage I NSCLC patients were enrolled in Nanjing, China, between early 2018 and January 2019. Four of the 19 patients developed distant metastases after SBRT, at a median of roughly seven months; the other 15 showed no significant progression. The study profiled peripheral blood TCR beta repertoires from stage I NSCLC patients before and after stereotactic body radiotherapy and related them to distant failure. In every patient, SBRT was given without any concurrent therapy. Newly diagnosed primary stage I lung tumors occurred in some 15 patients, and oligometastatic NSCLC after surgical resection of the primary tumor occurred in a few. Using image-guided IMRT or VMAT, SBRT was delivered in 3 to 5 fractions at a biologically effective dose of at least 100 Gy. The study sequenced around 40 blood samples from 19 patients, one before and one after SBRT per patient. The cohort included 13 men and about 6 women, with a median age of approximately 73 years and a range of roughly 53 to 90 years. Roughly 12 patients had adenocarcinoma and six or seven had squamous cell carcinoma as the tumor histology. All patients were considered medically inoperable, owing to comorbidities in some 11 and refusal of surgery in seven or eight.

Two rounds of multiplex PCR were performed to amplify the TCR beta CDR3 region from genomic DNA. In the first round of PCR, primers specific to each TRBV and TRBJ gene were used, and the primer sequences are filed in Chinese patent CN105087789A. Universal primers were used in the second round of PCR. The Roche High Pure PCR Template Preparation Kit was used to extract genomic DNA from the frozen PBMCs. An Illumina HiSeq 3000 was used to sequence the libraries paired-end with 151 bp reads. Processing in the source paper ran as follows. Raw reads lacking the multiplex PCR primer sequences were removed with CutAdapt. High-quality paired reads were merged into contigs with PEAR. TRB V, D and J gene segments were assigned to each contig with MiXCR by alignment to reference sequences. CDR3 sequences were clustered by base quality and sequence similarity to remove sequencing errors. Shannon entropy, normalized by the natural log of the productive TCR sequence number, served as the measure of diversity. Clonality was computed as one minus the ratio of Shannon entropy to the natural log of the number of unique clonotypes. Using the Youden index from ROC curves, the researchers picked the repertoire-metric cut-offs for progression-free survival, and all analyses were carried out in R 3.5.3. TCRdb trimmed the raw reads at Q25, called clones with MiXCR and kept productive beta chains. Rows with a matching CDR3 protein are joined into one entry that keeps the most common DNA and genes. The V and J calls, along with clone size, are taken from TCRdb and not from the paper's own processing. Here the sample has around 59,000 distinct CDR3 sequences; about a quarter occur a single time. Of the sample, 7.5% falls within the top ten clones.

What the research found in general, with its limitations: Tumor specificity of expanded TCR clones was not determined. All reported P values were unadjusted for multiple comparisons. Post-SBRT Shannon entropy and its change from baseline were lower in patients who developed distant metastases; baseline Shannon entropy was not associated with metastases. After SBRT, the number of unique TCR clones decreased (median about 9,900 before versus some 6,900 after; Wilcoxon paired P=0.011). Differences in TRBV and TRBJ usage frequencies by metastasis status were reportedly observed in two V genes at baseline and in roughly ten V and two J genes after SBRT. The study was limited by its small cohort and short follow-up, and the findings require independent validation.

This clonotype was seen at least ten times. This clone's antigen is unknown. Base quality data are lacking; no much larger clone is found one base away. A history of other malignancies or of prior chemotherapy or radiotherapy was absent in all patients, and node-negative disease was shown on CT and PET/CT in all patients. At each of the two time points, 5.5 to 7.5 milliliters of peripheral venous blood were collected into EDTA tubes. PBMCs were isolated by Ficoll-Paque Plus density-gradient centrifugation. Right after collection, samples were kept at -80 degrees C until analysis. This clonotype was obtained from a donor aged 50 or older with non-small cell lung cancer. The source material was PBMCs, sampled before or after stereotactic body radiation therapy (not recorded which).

DNA sequence: TGTGCCAGCAGTCTGGACAGGGGGTATGGCTACACCTTC. It translates as CASSLDRGYGYTF. The V gene is TRBV6-1 and the J gene is TRBJ1-2, and TRBD1 aligns with 10 junction nucleotides. The CDR3 covers 13 residues, taking in both the cysteine and the phenylalanine. Only CDR3 DNA is held: 39 bases, read in frame from base 1. Trimming leaves V shorter by 5 bases and J shorter by 5 bases, with the junction holding 2 bases beyond the gene matches. The germline V gene provides CDR1 MNHNS and CDR2 SASEGT.